The next 12 T cell receptor beta chains were all read from a single sample in a study of CD8 T cells in ankylosing spondylitis. General study findings and limits: Characteristic of ankylosing spondylitis blood, it appeared, was a TCR beta motif comprising several highly homologous variants.

In TCRdb, the 5' RACE reads were re-called with MiXCR into one record per CDR3 protein. The sample has 300,000 to 400,000 distinct CDR3 sequences; 20% to 25% are singletons. Their target antigens are unknown. The sample consisted of blood, either unsorted or a sorted T cell fraction (not recorded which). These TCRs come from a male donor with ankylosing spondylitis.

This clonotype was observed once. The chain is built from TRBV3-1 and TRBJ2-1, with 8 bases fitting TRBD2. The J segment lost 5 bases and the V segment lost 4 bases, leaving 7 bases of the junction unmatched. Germline assignment: CDR1 LGHDT and CDR2 YNNKEL (reference sequence). This CDR3 is 15 amino acids long. CDR3 region: CASSPAGEPHNEQFF. The CDR3, as DNA: TGTGCCAGCAGCCCAGCGGGAGAGCCTCACAATGAGCAGTTCTTC.

The rearrangement joins TRBV20-1 to TRBJ2-5, with D perhaps given as TRBD1 or TRBD2 (5 bases each). V lost 1 base, J lost 5 bases, and 14 bases lay in between. Germline values: CDR1 DFQATT, CDR2 SNEGSKA (reference sequence). The CDR3 runs 14 residues. The CDR3 sequence is CSARGGQGAETQYF. The CDR3 coding sequence is TGCAGTGCTAGAGGGGGCCAGGGAGCGGAGACCCAGTACTTC.

This clonotype showed up just a few times. The V gene is TRBV20-1, the J gene TRBJ2-5; the D gene is possibly TRBD1 (6 bases). Germline V lookup: CDR1 DFQATT, CDR2 SNEGSKA (reference sequence). The CDR3 totals 12 residues. V lost 4 bases and J lost 3, with 9 bases in between. DNA of the CDR3: TGCAGTGCTAACTACAGGGAAGAGACCCAGTACTTC. This gives the protein CSANYREETQYF.

The V gene is TRBV7-3, the J gene TRBJ1-2, with TRBD1 identical over 10 bases. Trimming cost V 5 bases and J 0 bases; bases outside gene matches: 3. Germline V gives CDR1 SGHTA, CDR2 FQGTGA. The CDR3 is 15 amino acids. The CDR3 here is CASSLGQGTNYGYTF. CDR3 nucleotide sequence: TGTGCCAGCAGCCTGGGACAGGGGACTAACTATGGCTACACCTTC. Full variable domain (rest looked up from reference TRBV7-3 and TRBJ1-2): GAGVSQTPSNKVTEKGKYVELRCDPISGHTALYWYRQSLGQGPEFLIYFQGTGAADDSGLPNDRFFAVRPEGSVSTLKIQRTERGDSAVYLCASSLGQGTNYGYTFGSGTRLTVV.

V is TRBV6-1 and J is TRBJ2-1; 7 nucleotides line up with TRBD1. After removal of 5 bases from V and 2 bases from J, the junction contained 6 bases not matched to a gene. From germline, CDR1 is MNHNS and CDR2 SASEGT. The CDR3 sequence is 15 residues long. The DNA for the CDR3 is TGTGCCAGCAGTACAAGACAGGGACCCTACAATGAGCAGTTCTTC. It encodes CASSTRQGPYNEQFF.

In this sample, this clonotype turned up a few times. The J gene is TRBJ2-7, the V gene TRBV6-2 or TRBV6-3, with a possible D match to TRBD1 (5 bases). Germline lookup yields CDR1 MNHEY and CDR2 SVGEGT. This CDR3 is 11 amino acids long. Trimming pared 5 bases from V and 7 bases from J, leaving 9 bases between. The CDR3 here is CASSQGQEQYF. The DNA for the CDR3 is TGTGCCAGCAGTCAGGGTCAAGAGCAGTACTTC.

Only a few counts were recorded for this clonotype. The J gene is TRBJ2-1, the V gene TRBV12-3 or TRBV12-4, with TRBD1 as a possible D gene (6 bases). The CDR3 sequence is 14 residues long. Trimming pared 5 bases from V and 5 bases from J, leaving 13 bases between. CDR3 sequence: CASSPGVPDNEQFF. In DNA form, the CDR3 reads TGTGCCAGCAGTCCAGGGGTTCCGGACAATGAGCAGTTCTTC.

In nucleotides, the CDR3 is TGTGCCCACCGTCTAGCGGGAGACACCGGGGAGCTGTTTTTT. Encoded protein: CAHRLAGDTGELFF. The chain recombines TRBV30 with TRBJ2-2; 10 positions match TRBD2. Trimming cost V 8 bases and J 3 bases; bases outside gene matches: 6. This CDR3 spans 14 amino acids. Germline CDR1 and CDR2: GTSNPN and SVGIG (reference sequence).

The chain combines TRBV10-3 with TRBJ2-3; TRBD2 agrees at 8 bases. V dropped 0 bases and J dropped 4; count of bases not matched to a gene: 6. Germline assignment: CDR1 ENHRY and CDR2 SYGVKD. The CDR3 has 16 residues. The CDR3: CAISESDGREADTQYF. The DNA for the CDR3 is TGTGCCATCAGTGAGTCTGACGGGAGGGAGGCAGATACGCAGTATTTT.

This clonotype was recorded at least ten times. The J gene is TRBJ2-5, the V gene TRBV10-3; TRBD1 matches 11 bases. After removal of 5 bases from V and 4 bases from J, the junction contained 3 bases not matched to a gene. This CDR3 spans 14 amino acids. Germline V gene sequence: CDR1 ENHRY, CDR2 SYGVKD. The CDR3 here is CAISKGQGGETQYF. The CDR3 nucleotides read TGTGCCATCAGTAAGGGACAGGGGGGAGAGACCCAGTACTTC.

V and J are TRBV12-3 or TRBV12-4 and TRBJ2-1; 7 positions match TRBD2. Unmatched junction bases numbered 9, after V lost 5 bases and J lost 8 bases. This CDR3 has 14 amino acids. This CDR3 reads CASSRSRGSYEQFF. The CDR3 coding sequence is TGTGCCAGCAGTCGGTCGCGCGGGAGCTATGAGCAGTTCTTC.

This clonotype was recorded a few times. This chain joins TRBV6-2 or TRBV6-3 and TRBJ1-5; 7 nucleotides match TRBD1. After removal of 6 bases from V and 12 bases from J, the junction contained 11 bases not matched to a gene. The CDR3 loop spans 13 amino acids. CDR1 is MNHEY and CDR2 is SVGEGT in the germline V gene. CDR3 DNA sequence: TGTGCCAGCAGAGAGACAGGGTATAGTCTCCAGCATTTT. The encoded protein is CASRETGYSLQHF.